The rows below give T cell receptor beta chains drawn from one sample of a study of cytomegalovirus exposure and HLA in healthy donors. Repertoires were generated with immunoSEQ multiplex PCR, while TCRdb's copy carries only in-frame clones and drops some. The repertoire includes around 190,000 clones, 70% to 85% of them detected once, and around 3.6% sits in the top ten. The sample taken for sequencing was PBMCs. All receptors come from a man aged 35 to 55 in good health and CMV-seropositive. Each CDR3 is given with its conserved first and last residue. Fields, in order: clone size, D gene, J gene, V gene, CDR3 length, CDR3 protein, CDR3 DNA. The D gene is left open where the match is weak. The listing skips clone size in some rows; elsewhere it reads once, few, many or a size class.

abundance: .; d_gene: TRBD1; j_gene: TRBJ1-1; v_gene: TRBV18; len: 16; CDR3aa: CASSPGAGGRNTEAFF; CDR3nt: TGTGCCAGCTCACCGGGAGCAGGGGGTAGGAACACTGAAGCTTTCTTT
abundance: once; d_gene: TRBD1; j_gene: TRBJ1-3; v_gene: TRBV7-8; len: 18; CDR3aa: CASSLVSFLDRAGNTIYF; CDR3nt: TGTGCCAGCAGCTTAGTCTCCTTCTTGGACAGGGCTGGAAACACCATATATTTT
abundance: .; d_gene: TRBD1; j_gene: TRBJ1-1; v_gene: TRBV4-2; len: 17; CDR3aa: CASSPPQGARVDTEAFF; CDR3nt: TGTGCCAGCAGCCCCCCACAGGGGGCCCGGGTTGACACTGAAGCTTTCTTT
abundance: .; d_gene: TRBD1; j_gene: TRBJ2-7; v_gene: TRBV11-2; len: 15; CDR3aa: CASSTDRARSYEQYF; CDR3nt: TGTGCCAGCAGCACGGACAGGGCCAGATCCTACGAGCAGTACTTC
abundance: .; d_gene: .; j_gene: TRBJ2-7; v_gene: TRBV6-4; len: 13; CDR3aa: CASSEWGGYEQYF; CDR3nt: TGTGCCAGCAGTGAGTGGGGAGGCTACGAGCAGTACTTC
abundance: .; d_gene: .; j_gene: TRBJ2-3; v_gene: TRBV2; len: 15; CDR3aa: CASTRLGPSTDTQYF; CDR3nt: TGTGCCAGCACCCGACTGGGTCCTAGCACAGATACGCAGTATTTT
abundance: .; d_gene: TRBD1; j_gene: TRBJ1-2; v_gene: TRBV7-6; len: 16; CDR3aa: CASSQQTGGAGYGYTF; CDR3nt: TGTGCCAGCAGCCAACAGACAGGGGGCGCAGGATATGGCTACACCTTC
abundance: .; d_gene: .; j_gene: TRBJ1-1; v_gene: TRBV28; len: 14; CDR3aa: CASKNRVGNTEAFF; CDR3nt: TGTGCCAGCAAAAACAGGGTCGGGAACACTGAAGCTTTCTTT
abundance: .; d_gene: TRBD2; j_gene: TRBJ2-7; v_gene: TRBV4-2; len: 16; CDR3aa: CASSQEELAGPYEQYF; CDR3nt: TGTGCCAGCAGCCAAGAGGAACTAGCGGGACCCTACGAGCAGTACTTC
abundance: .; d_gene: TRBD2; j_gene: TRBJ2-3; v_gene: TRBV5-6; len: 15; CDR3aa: CASSLASGSTDTQYF; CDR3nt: TGTGCCAGCAGCTTGGCTAGCGGTAGCACAGATACGCAGTATTTT
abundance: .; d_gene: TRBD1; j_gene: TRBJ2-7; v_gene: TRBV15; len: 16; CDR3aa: CATSRDRGQGSDEQYF; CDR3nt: TGTGCCACCAGCAGAGATAGGGGACAGGGTAGCGACGAGCAGTACTTC
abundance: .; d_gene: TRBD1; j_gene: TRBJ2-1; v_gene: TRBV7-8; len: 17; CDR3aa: CASSLWKPGQHYNEQFF; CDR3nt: TGTGCCAGCAGCTTATGGAAACCGGGACAGCACTACAATGAGCAGTTCTTC
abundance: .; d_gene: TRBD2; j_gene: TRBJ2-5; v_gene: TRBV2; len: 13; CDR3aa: CASRLAGAETQYF; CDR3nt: TGTGCCAGCAGACTAGCGGGGGCAGAGACCCAGTACTTC
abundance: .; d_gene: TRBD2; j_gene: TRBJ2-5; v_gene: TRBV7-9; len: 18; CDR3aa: CASSSTWTSGRLQETQYF; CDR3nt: TGTGCCAGCAGCTCAACCTGGACTAGCGGGAGGCTCCAAGAGACCCAGTACTTC
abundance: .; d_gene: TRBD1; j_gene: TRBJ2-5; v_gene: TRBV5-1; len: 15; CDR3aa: CASTRDRRGQETQYF; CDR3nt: TGCGCCAGCACCAGGGACAGGAGGGGCCAAGAGACCCAGTACTTC
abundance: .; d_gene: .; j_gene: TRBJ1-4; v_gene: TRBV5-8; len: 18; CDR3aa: CASSAPRGAGTYDEKLFF; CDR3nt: TGTGCCAGCAGCGCCCCCCGGGGGGCCGGGACATACGATGAAAAACTGTTTTTT
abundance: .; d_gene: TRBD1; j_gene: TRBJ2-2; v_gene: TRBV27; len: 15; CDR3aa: CASKRTGPKTGELFF; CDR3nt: TGTGCCAGCAAAAGGACAGGGCCCAAGACCGGGGAGCTGTTTTTT
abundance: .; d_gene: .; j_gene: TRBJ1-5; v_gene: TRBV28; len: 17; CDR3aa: CASSLSNRVHSNQPQHF; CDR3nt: TGTGCCAGCAGTTTGTCGAACAGGGTGCATAGCAATCAGCCCCAGCATTTT
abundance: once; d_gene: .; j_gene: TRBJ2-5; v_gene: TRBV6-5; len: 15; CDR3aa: CASSVRGGTGETQYF; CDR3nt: TGTGCCAGCAGTGTTAGGGGGGGGACCGGGGAGACCCAGTACTTC
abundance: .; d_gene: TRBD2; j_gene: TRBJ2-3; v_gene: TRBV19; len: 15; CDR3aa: CASSIAGGGTDTQYF; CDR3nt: TGTGCCAGTAGCATAGCGGGGGGGGGCACAGATACGCAGTATTTT
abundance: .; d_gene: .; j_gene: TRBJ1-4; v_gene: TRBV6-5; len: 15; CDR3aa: CASSPLVRGNEKLFF; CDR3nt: TGTGCCAGCAGTCCCCTCGTCAGGGGAAATGAAAAACTGTTTTTT
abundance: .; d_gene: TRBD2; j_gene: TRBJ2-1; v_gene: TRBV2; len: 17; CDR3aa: CASSEGLAGGWYNEQFF; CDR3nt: TGTGCCAGCAGTGAGGGACTAGCGGGGGGGTGGTACAATGAGCAGTTCTTC
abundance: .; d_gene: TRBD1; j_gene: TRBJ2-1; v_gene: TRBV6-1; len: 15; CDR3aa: CASSPHRGNNNEQFF; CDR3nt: TGTGCCAGCAGCCCTCACAGGGGTAACAACAATGAGCAGTTCTTC
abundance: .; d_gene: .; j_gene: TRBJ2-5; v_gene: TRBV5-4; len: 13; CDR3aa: CASRPDNQETQYF; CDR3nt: TGTGCCAGCAGGCCAGACAACCAAGAGACCCAGTACTTC
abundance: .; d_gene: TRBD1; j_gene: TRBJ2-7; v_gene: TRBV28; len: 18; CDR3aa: CASSPTGANVKRSYEQYF; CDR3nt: TGTGCCAGCAGTCCGACAGGGGCCAACGTCAAGAGATCCTACGAGCAGTACTTC
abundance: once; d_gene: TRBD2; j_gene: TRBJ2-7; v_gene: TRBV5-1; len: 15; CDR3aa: CASNPGLAGAYEQYF; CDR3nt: TGCGCCAGCAACCCCGGACTAGCGGGTGCCTACGAGCAGTACTTC
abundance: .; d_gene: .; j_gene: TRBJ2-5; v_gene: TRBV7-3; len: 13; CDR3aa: CASGRIGDKTQYF; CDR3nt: TGTGCCAGCGGGCGGATAGGGGACAAGACCCAGTACTTC
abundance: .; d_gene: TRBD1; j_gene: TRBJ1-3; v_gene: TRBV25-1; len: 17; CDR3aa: CASSDAGGAGSGNTIYF; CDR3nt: TGTGCCAGCAGTGACGCAGGGGGCGCTGGCTCTGGAAACACCATATATTTT
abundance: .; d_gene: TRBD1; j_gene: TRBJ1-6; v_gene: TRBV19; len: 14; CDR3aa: CASSTGQGNSPLHF; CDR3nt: TGTGCCAGTAGTACCGGACAGGGAAATTCACCCCTCCACTTT
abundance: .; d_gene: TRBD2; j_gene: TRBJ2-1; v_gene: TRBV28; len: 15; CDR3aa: CASSPPGGSYNEQFF; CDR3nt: TGTGCCAGCAGTCCGCCGGGAGGTTCCTACAATGAGCAGTTCTTC
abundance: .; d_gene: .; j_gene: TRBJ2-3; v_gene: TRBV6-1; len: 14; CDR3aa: CASSNQVPTDTQYF; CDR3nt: TGTGCCAGCAGCAACCAGGTCCCAACAGATACGCAGTATTTT
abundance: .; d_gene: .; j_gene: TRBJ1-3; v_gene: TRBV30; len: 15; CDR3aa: CAWSGPDTWGNTIYF; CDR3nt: TGTGCCTGGAGTGGCCCGGACACTTGGGGAAACACCATATATTTT
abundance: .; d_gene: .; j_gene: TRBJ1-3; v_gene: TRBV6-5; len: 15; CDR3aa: CASSKTGASGNTIYF; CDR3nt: TGTGCCAGCAGTAAAACAGGCGCCTCTGGAAACACCATATATTTT
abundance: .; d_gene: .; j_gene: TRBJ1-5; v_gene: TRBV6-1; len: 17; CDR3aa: CASSEGRTGQGNQPQHF; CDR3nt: TGTGCCAGCAGTGAAGGGAGAACAGGGCAGGGGAATCAGCCCCAGCATTTT
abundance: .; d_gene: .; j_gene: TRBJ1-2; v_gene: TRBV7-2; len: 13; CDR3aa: CASSLAGARGYTF; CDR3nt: TGTGCCAGCAGCTTAGCAGGGGCCCGTGGCTACACCTTC
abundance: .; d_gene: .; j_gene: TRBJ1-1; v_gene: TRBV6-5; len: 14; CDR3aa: CASSYTMENTEAFF; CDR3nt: TGTGCCAGCAGTTACACTATGGAGAACACTGAAGCTTTCTTT
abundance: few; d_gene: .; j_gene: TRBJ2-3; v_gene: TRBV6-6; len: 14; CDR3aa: CASSYGQSTDTQYF; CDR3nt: TGTGCCAGCAGTTACGGACAGAGCACAGATACGCAGTATTTT
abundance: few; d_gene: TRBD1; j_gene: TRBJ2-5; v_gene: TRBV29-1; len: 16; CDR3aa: CSVHRGRGGNQETQYF; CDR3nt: TGCAGCGTGCACAGGGGGCGCGGGGGAAACCAAGAGACCCAGTACTTC
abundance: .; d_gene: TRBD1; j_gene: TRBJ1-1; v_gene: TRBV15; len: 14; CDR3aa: CATSRGTGRTEAFF; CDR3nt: TGTGCCACCAGCAGGGGGACAGGGAGGACTGAAGCTTTCTTT
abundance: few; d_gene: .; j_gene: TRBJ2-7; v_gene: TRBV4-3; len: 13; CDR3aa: CASSQDLEKARYF; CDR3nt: TGCGCCAGCAGCCAAGATCTTGAAAAAGCGCGCTACTTC
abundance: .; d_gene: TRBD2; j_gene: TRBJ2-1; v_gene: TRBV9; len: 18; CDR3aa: CASSEGSPQAGGLNEQFF; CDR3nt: TGTGCCAGCAGCGAAGGCTCCCCCCAAGCGGGAGGACTCAATGAGCAGTTCTTC
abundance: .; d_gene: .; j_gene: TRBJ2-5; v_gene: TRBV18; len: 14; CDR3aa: CASSRRDNQETQYF; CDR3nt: TGTGCCAGCTCACGTCGGGACAACCAAGAGACCCAGTACTTC
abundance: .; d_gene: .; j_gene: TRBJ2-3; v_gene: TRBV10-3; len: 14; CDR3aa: CAIRRAGITDTQYF; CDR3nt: TGTGCCATCCGACGAGCAGGGATCACAGATACGCAGTATTTT
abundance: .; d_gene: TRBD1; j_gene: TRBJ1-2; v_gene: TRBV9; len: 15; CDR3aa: CASSVVTGENYGYTF; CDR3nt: TGTGCCAGCAGCGTAGTGACAGGGGAGAACTATGGCTACACCTTC
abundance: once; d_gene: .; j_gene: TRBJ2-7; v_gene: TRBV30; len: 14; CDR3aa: CAWSPGGAEYEQYF; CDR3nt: TGTGCCTGGAGCCCTGGGGGGGCGGAGTACGAGCAGTACTTC
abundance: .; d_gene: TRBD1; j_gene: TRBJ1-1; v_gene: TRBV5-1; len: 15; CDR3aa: CASSLATGAGTEAFF; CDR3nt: TGCGCCAGCAGCTTGGCTACAGGGGCGGGCACTGAAGCTTTCTTT
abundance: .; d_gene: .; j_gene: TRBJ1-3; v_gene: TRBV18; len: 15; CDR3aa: CASSPPGGTGNTIYF; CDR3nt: TGTGCCAGCTCACCACCGGGGGGAACTGGAAACACCATATATTTT
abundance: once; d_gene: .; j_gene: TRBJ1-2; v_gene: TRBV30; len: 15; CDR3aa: CAWSLLGAGAYGYTF; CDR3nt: TGTGCCTGGAGCTTACTCGGGGCAGGGGCCTATGGCTACACCTTC
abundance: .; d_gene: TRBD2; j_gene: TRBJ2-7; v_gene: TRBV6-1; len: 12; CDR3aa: CATRGGTYEQYF; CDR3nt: TGTGCCACGCGGGGAGGGACGTACGAGCAGTACTTC
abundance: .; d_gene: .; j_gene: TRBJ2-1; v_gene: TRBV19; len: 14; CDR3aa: CASSQTVSYNEQFF; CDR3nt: TGTGCCAGTAGCCAAACGGTATCCTACAATGAGCAGTTCTTC
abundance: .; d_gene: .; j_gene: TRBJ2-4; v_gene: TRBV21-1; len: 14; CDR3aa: CAGASGQVKNIQYF; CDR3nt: TGTGCCGGGGCTTCCGGACAGGTTAAAAACATTCAGTACTTC
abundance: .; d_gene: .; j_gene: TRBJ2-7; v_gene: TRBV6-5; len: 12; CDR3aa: CASSWDNYEQYF; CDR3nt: TGTGCCAGCAGTTGGGACAATTACGAGCAGTACTTC
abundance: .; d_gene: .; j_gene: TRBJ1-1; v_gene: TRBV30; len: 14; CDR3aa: CAWSTETVNTEAFF; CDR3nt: TGTGCCTGGAGTACGGAGACAGTGAACACTGAAGCTTTCTTT
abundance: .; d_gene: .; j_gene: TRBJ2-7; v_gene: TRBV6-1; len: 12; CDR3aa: CASSETGLKQYF; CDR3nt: TGTGCCAGCAGTGAAACAGGTCTAAAGCAGTACTTC
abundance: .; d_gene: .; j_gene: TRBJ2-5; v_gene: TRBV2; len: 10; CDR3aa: CASSVREQYF; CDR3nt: TGTGCCAGCAGTGTTCGTGAGCAGTACTTC
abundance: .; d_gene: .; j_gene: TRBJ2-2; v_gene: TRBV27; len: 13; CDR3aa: CASSLWQAGELFF; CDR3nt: TGTGCCAGCAGTTTATGGCAGGCCGGGGAGCTGTTTTTT
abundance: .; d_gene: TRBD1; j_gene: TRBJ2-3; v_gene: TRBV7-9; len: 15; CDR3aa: CASSLQTGGTDTQYF; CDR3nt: TGTGCCAGCAGCCTCCAGACAGGGGGCACAGATACGCAGTATTTT
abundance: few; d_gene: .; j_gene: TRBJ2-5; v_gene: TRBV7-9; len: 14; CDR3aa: CASSPTGVGETQYF; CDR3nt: TGTGCCAGCAGCCCGACCGGGGTGGGGGAGACCCAGTACTTC